This is a list of T cell receptor beta chains from one sample in a study of STAT3 mutations in large granular lymphocyte leukemia. Repertoires were generated with immunoSEQ multiplex PCR, while TCRdb's copy carries only in-frame clones and drops some. The top ten hold around four fifths of the sample, which has several thousand clones, roughly four fifths seen once. The sequenced material came from peripheral blood mononuclear cells. The receptor set was obtained from a man aged 40-49 years with T-cell large granular lymphocyte leukemia. Some clones in this sample may be carry-over from other donors' samples. The CDR3 runs from the conserved cysteine through the conserved F or W. A D gene is named only where the DNA matches it firmly. Where a row states a size, it is once, few, many or the class of an expanded clone; other rows omit it.

D	V	J	size	DNA	CDR3
-	TRBV7-8	TRBJ1-1	-	TGTGCCAGCAGCTTCGTACCAGACACTGAAGCTTTCTTT	CASSFVPDTEAFF
TRBD2	TRBV9	TRBJ2-1	once	TGTGCCAGCAGCGTAGAGAGGTTGCGGGGGTCGGAGCAGTTCTTC	CASSVERLRGSEQFF
-	TRBV10-3	TRBJ1-6	-	TGTGCCATCAGTGAGGGACGCCTCGATCATTACCCAGGATATAATTCACCCCTCCACTTT	CAISEGRLDHYPGYNSPLHF
-	TRBV7-9	TRBJ2-7	-	TGTGCCAGCAGCCCTAAATACGAGCAGTACTTC	CASSPKYEQYF
TRBD1	TRBV27	TRBJ1-5	-	TGTGCCAGCAGCGCCCAGGGGGTGAGCAATCAGCCCCAGCATTTT	CASSAQGVSNQPQHF
TRBD2	TRBV4-2	TRBJ2-3	few	TGTGCCAGCAGCTCCCCAGTCCTAGCGGGGGGGAGGACAGATACGCAGTATTTT	CASSSPVLAGGRTDTQYF
-	TRBV30	TRBJ2-2	-	TGTGCCTGGAGTACGGGACATTACACCGGGGAGCTGTTTTTT	CAWSTGHYTGELFF
TRBD1	TRBV27	TRBJ1-6	-	TGTGCCAGCAGCCAACAGGGGATACAATACTATTCACCCCTCCACTTT	CASSQQGIQYYSPLHF
TRBD1	TRBV18	TRBJ1-5	-	TGTGCCAGCTCACCTGGACAGGGGGACGGTCAGCCCCAGCATTTT	CASSPGQGDGQPQHF
-	TRBV29-1	TRBJ1-1	-	TGCAGCGTTGTACCTCGAAAACCCTATTCGTGGGGGATTAACACTGAAGCTTTCTTT	CSVVPRKPYSWGINTEAFF
TRBD1	TRBV18	TRBJ1-1	-	TGTGCCAGCTCACCTGACAGGGGTAAGGGCTCGAGGGCTTTCTTT	CASSPDRGKGSRAFF
-	TRBV10-2	TRBJ1-2	-	TGCGCCAGCGGATCTGGGGGGAACTATGGCTACACCTTC	CASGSGGNYGYTF
-	TRBV6-5	TRBJ2-5	-	TGTGCCAGCTCCCAACGGGGGCCCCAAGAGACCCAGTACTTC	CASSQRGPQETQYF
-	TRBV27	TRBJ1-4	-	TGTGCCAGCAGTTTATTATCCCAGACAGGACTTAATGAAAAACTGTTTTTT	CASSLLSQTGLNEKLFF
-	TRBV7-9	TRBJ2-5	-	TGTGCCAGCAGCTTAGCCGGGTCTAAAGAGACCCAGTACTTC	CASSLAGSKETQYF
TRBD1	TRBV6-6	TRBJ1-4	-	TGTGCCAGCAGTTCCAGACAGGGGAATGAAAAACTGTTTTTT	CASSSRQGNEKLFF
-	TRBV19	TRBJ2-7	-	TGTGCCAGTAGCGAGGGGGGACCCCTACTCTACGAGCAGTACTTC	CASSEGGPLLYEQYF
-	TRBV5-6	TRBJ2-2	-	TGTGCCAGCGACGGGGAACGAAGCGGGGAGCTGTTTTTT	CASDGERSGELFF
TRBD1	TRBV5-1	TRBJ1-2	-	TGCGCCAGCAGCCCTGGCGGGACAGGGGGCAAAAACTATGGCTACACCTTC	CASSPGGTGGKNYGYTF
-	TRBV5-4	TRBJ1-2	-	TGTGCCAGCAGCACATCCGGGACACGCTATGGCTACACCTTC	CASSTSGTRYGYTF
-	TRBV9	TRBJ2-3	-	TGTGCCAGCAGCCCATCGATGCGACGGTCTAGCACAGATACGCAGTATTTT	CASSPSMRRSSTDTQYF
-	TRBV5-1	TRBJ2-7	once	TGCGCCAGCAGCTTGGCCGCCTCTAGGGACTACGAGCAGTACTTC	CASSLAASRDYEQYF
-	TRBV20-1	TRBJ1-1	-	TGCAGTGCTGGAGGCCCCACTGAAGCTTTCTTT	CSAGGPTEAFF
-	TRBV7-2	TRBJ2-7	few	TGTGCCAGCAGCACGCCCTACGAGCAGTACTTC	CASSTPYEQYF
-	TRBV5-6	TRBJ2-7	few	TGTGCCAGCAGCTTGGGCGGGGATACCTACGAGCAGTACTTC	CASSLGGDTYEQYF
TRBD1	TRBV18	TRBJ1-1	few	TGTGCCAGCTCACCAACACAGGGGCCGCGTGGCACTGAAGCTTTCTTT	CASSPTQGPRGTEAFF
-	TRBV10-2	TRBJ2-3	-	TGCGCCAGCAGTGCGGCAGATACGCAGTATTTT	CASSAADTQYF
-	TRBV6-5	TRBJ2-5	-	TGTGCCAGCAGTTACGCGTACAGGGCTGAGACCCAGTACTTC	CASSYAYRAETQYF
-	TRBV5-1	TRBJ2-1	-	TGCGCCAGCAGCTTGGGGATGGGCAATGAGCAGTTCTTC	CASSLGMGNEQFF
-	TRBV2	TRBJ1-2	medium-sized	TGTGCCAGCAGGGCCCCCGGGACTCCTAACTATGGCTACACCTTC	CASRAPGTPNYGYTF
-	TRBV27	TRBJ2-3	-	TGTGCCAGCAGTTTCATAGGGACAGATACGCAGTATTTT	CASSFIGTDTQYF
-	TRBV30	TRBJ1-2	-	TGTGCCTGGAGGAAGGACAGCTATGGCTACACCTTC	CAWRKDSYGYTF
TRBD1	TRBV6-5	TRBJ1-1	-	TGTGCCAGCAGTAAACAGGGGTCCACTGAAGCTTTCTTT	CASSKQGSTEAFF
TRBD1	TRBV5-1	TRBJ2-7	-	TGCGCCAGCAGCAAGAGCCCGGGACAGGGGTCCGAGCAGTACTTC	CASSKSPGQGSEQYF
-	TRBV11-2	TRBJ2-3	once	TGTGCCAGCACGCGACTCGGGGGGCGATACGGCACAGATACGCAGTATTTT	CASTRLGGRYGTDTQYF
-	TRBV27	TRBJ1-4	once	TGTGCCAGCAGCACCCGGACCGCCCCCTTTGCAACTAATGAAAAACTGTTTTTT	CASSTRTAPFATNEKLFF
-	TRBV5-1	TRBJ1-2	-	TGCGCCAGCAGGGCAGATGGGAGTGACTATGGCTACACCTTC	CASRADGSDYGYTF
-	TRBV29-1	TRBJ1-2	-	TGCAGCGTTGAACACCCAGGCAAAGGCTACACCTTC	CSVEHPGKGYTF
-	TRBV7-8	TRBJ2-1	-	TGTGCCAGCAGCTTAAACGGGGGAAACAATTACTACAATGAGCAGTTCTTC	CASSLNGGNNYYNEQFF
-	TRBV4-1	TRBJ2-7	-	TGCGCCAGCAGTGAGGGGACTCTATCCTACGAGCAGTACTTC	CASSEGTLSYEQYF
TRBD1	TRBV27	TRBJ2-3	-	TGTGCCAGCAGGGGACAGGGGGGAGATACGCAGTATTTT	CASRGQGGDTQYF
-	TRBV20-1	TRBJ1-1	-	TGCAGTGCTAGTGTGACAGAAGCTTTCTTT	CSASVTEAFF
-	TRBV9	TRBJ1-2	-	TGTGCCAGCAGCGTAGGGGGCGACTATGGCTACACCTTC	CASSVGGDYGYTF
TRBD1	TRBV7-8	TRBJ2-7	-	TGTGCCAGCAGCTCTCCGGGACAGGGGCCCGAGCAGTACTTC	CASSSPGQGPEQYF
TRBD1	TRBV15	TRBJ2-4	-	TGTGCCACCAGCAGAGCCCACAGGGGTACGAACATTCAGTACTTC	CATSRAHRGTNIQYF
TRBD2	TRBV10-2	TRBJ2-5	-	TGCGCCAGCAGCTTAGCGGGTCGGGAGACCCAGTACTTC	CASSLAGRETQYF
-	TRBV5-1	TRBJ2-5	-	TGCGCCAGCAGCTTGGGGGTGGAAGAAGAGACCCAGTACTTC	CASSLGVEEETQYF
-	TRBV5-1	TRBJ2-1	-	TGCGCCAGCAGCAGTACAGGGATGAGCTCCTACAATGAGCAGTTCTTC	CASSSTGMSSYNEQFF
TRBD1	TRBV19	TRBJ1-1	-	TGTGCCAGTAGTACCTTACAGGGGTCTACCGCCACTGAAGCTTTCTTT	CASSTLQGSTATEAFF
-	TRBV5-1	TRBJ1-1	-	TGCGCCAGCAGCTTGGATTCCGTTTTGACAGCAATGAACACTGAAGCTTTCTTT	CASSLDSVLTAMNTEAFF
-	TRBV7-6	TRBJ1-5	few	TGTGCCAGCAGCCGGGACGCAAATCAGCCCCAGCATTTT	CASSRDANQPQHF
-	TRBV18	TRBJ1-2	-	TGTGCCAGCTCTTACGACGGAAACTATGGCTACACCTTC	CASSYDGNYGYTF
-	TRBV6-5	TRBJ2-7	-	TGTGCCAGCAGTTCAGGATCGCGGCAGTACTTC	CASSSGSRQYF
-	TRBV4-3	TRBJ2-3	-	TGCGCCAGCAGCCAATCCCCGTGGCCGCCTAGCAGTGCGGATACGCAGTATTTT	CASSQSPWPPSSADTQYF
-	TRBV5-1	TRBJ2-6	once	TGCGCCAGCAGCACGCGTTTCCCCTCTGGGGCCAACGTCCTGACTTTC	CASSTRFPSGANVLTF
-	TRBV7-8	TRBJ2-6	-	TGTGCCAGCAGCTTAATAGGGGTAGGGTCCTCTGGGGCCAACGTCCTGACTTTC	CASSLIGVGSSGANVLTF
TRBD1	TRBV18	TRBJ1-1	-	TGTGCCAGCTCACCGACAGGGCCCGTGAACACTGAAGCTTTCTTT	CASSPTGPVNTEAFF